The 25 T cell receptor beta chains below all came from one sample that was sequenced in a study of tumor and adjacent non-tumor tissue in lung cancer. The library came from three nested PCR rounds adapted from ARM-PCR protocols. TCRdb called the multiplex PCR reads again in MiXCR, with one record for every CDR3 protein. The table lists around 70,000 distinct CDR3 sequences, approximately 63% of them singletons, with around 21% in the top ten. This sample's RNA came from whole unsorted tissue. The material sequenced was lung tumor tissue. The origin of the receptors is a man aged 45-65 years with non-small cell lung cancer.

About this clonotype itself: A read error is possible here, since a much larger clone lies one base away. CDR3 DNA: TGTGCCAGCATCGCCTCGAAGGGGGAGACCCAGTACTTC. Translated: CASIASKGETQYF. This rearrangement joins TRBV6-1 to TRBJ2-5; a weak D match, TRBD1 (5 bases). The CDR3 loop spans 13 amino acids. From germline, CDR1 is MNHNS and CDR2 SASEGT. V was clipped by 7 bases and J by 5 bases, with 14 bases between them.

This clonotype was counted only a few times. Possible read error: a much larger clone is one base away. J is TRBJ2-5 and V is TRBV13; TRBD2 is a possible D gene (5 bases). V lost 5 bases to trimming and J lost 5 bases, with 12 bases between them. The length of the CDR3 is 13 residues. The germline V gene encodes CDR1 PRHDT and CDR2 FYEKMQ (reference sequence). In nucleotides, the CDR3 is TGTGCCAGCAGCCCGGTGACTATCGAGACCCAGTACTTC. Amino acid sequence: CASSPVTIETQYF.

Regarding this clonotype: A much larger clone sits a single nucleotide away, making a read error possible. The J gene is TRBJ2-3, the V gene TRBV5-6; the D is unclear. This CDR3 is 12 amino acids long. The germline CDR1 and CDR2 sequences are SGHDT and YYEEEE. Between the trimmed V and J ends, which lost 0 bases and 7 bases, there was a span of 6 bases. CDR3 bases: TGTGCCAGCAGCTTGGTGACAAATACGCAGTATTTT. Amino acids: CASSLVTNTQYF.

The chain recombines TRBV7-3 with TRBJ2-1; D gene uncertain. This CDR3 contains 16 residues. CDR1 is SGHTA, CDR2 FQGTGA, per germline. V lost 0 bases and J 2 bases, leaving 11 bases between the germline ends. The CDR3 region is CASSLTYTETYNEQFF. For the CDR3, the DNA is TGTGCCAGCAGCTTAACCTACACCGAAACCTACAATGAGCAGTTCTTC.

A word on this clonotype: One end of the junction fails to match germline, which may point to a read error. The chain is built from TRBV7-2 and TRBJ2-1, with D hard to call. This CDR3 is built from 13 residues. Germline CDR1 SGHTA, CDR2 FQGNSA. The CDR3 bases are TGTGTCAGCAGCGCGTACTCCTACAATGAGCAGTTCTTC. This encodes CVSSAYSYNEQFF. Together with reference TRBV7-2 and TRBJ2-1, the CDR3 gives the full variable domain: GAGVSQSPSNKVTEKGKDVELRCDPISGHTALYWYRQSLGQGLEFLIYFQGNSAPDKSGLPSDRFSAERTGGSVSTLTIQRTQQEDSAVYLCVSSAYSYNEQFFGPGTRLTVL.

This clonotype was detected ten times or more. The rearrangement links TRBV5-1 to TRBJ2-1, with no clear D. V was clipped by 1 base and J by 7 bases, with 9 bases between them. CDR3 length: 13 residues. In germline, CDR1 is SGHRS, CDR2 YFSETQ. The CDR3 region is CASSLNSNNEQFF. In DNA form, the CDR3 reads TGCGCCAGCAGCTTGAATAGCAATAATGAGCAGTTCTTC.

This clonotype was seen a handful of times. One junction end does not reproduce the germline sequence, and a read error may be involved. The chain links TRBV4-1 to TRBJ2-5; possibly TRBD2 for D (5 bases). The germline CDR1 and CDR2 sequences are MGHRA and YSYEKL. CDR3 length equals 15 residues. This CDR3 is CASRQGWTDQETQYF. For the CDR3, the DNA is TGCGCCAGCAGACAAGGTTGGACTGATCAAGAGACACAGTACTTC.

The rearrangement links TRBV4-1 to TRBJ2-1; 7 bases are shared with TRBD2. This CDR3 is built from 16 residues. The germline gives CDR1 MGHRA, CDR2 YSYEKL. The trim removed 4 bases at V and 11 bases at J, leaving 17 bases unmatched. CDR3: CASSPRTSGRNSKQFF. The CDR3 coding sequence is TGCGCCAGCAGCCCAAGGACTAGTGGGAGGAACAGTAAGCAGTTCTTC.

This sequence joins TRBV2 and TRBJ2-7, with TRBD1 matching 7 bases. V lost 7 bases to trimming and J lost 11 bases; unmatched junction nucleotides: 11. The CDR3 consists of 12 residues. Germline V gives CDR1 SNHLY, CDR2 FYNNEI. The CDR3 DNA reads TGTGCCAGCAACGAGGGGGCCTATGAGAAGTACTTC. Protein product: CASNEGAYEKYF.

The chain employs TRBV24-1 and TRBJ2-1, with 7 bases identical to TRBD2. V was pared by 5 bases and J by 3 bases, with 12 bases of the junction left unmatched. The CDR3 runs 17 residues. Germline CDR1 reads KGHDR; CDR2 reads SFDVKD. This chain's CDR3 is CATSGPEGRESYNEQFF. CDR3 DNA: TGTGCCACCAGTGGGCCGGAGGGGCGGGAGAGCTACAATGAGCAGTTCTTC.

The count of this clonotype is one. This chain links TRBV28 with TRBJ2-1; 8 bases fit TRBD2. Germline V CDR1 and CDR2: MDHEN, SYDVKM. The CDR3 extends over 14 amino acids. V was pared by 10 bases and J by 5 bases, with 10 bases of the junction left unmatched. CDR3 protein: CAIRLALDNNEQFF. CDR3 nucleotide sequence: TGTGCCATCCGACTAGCGCTCGACAACAATGAGCAGTTCTTC.

Worth noting for this clonotype: An end of the junction does not agree with germline; a read error may underlie this. The genes are TRBV7-9 and TRBJ1-6; D is uncertain. The CDR3 length is 15 residues. Germline CDR1 is SEHNR and CDR2 is FQNEAQ (reference sequence). The CDR3 region has the DNA TGTGCCAGCAAAGCCACCGGCTCCGATAATTCGCCCCTCCACTTT. Its protein product is CASKATGSDNSPLHF.

The rearrangement uses TRBV29-1 and TRBJ1-4, with D unresolved. The CDR3 has 12 residues. Germline lookup yields CDR1 SQVTM and CDR2 ANQGSEA. Trimming shortened V by 8 bases and J by 0 bases, and 7 bases separated the two germline ends. The CDR3 protein is CSLAATNEKLFF. CDR3 sequence (DNA): TGCAGCCTTGCCGCAACTAATGAAAAACTGTTTTTT.

Concerning this clonotype itself: No conserved phenylalanine or tryptophan is present at the end of the CDR3, so a read error is the likely explanation. This CDR3 is CASSYSTGSDQPQHS. Here the CDR3 DNA reads TGTGCCAGCAGTTATTCGACGGGGTCAGATCAGCCCCAGCATTCT. The chain is built from TRBV6-5 and TRBJ1-5; no reliable D call. CDR3 length equals 15 residues. With 3 bases removed from V and 5 bases from J, the gap between germline ends came to 14 bases. Germline CDR1 and CDR2: MNHEY and SVGAGI.

The sample holds a few counts of this clonotype. J is TRBJ2-3 and V is TRBV28; perhaps TRBD2 as D (5 bases). V was trimmed by 6 bases and J by 2 bases, leaving 9 bases between them. This CDR3 region has 13 residues. Germline assignment: CDR1 MDHEN and CDR2 SYDVKM. CDR3 loop: CASSRGYTDTQYF. In DNA form, the CDR3 reads TGTGCCAGCAGCCGAGGGTACACAGATACGCAGTATTTT.

The rearrangement joins TRBV5-1 to TRBJ1-2, with 7 bases matching TRBD1. V dropped 5 bases and J dropped 3; count of bases not matched to a gene: 4. The CDR3 runs to 13 residues. The germline gives CDR1 SGHRS, CDR2 YFSETQ. This CDR3 reads CASSRGQDYGYTF. The CDR3, as DNA: TGCGCCAGCAGTCGTGGACAGGACTATGGCTACACCTTC. Full variable domain (remainder filled in from reference TRBV5-1 and TRBJ1-2): KAGVTQTPRYLIKTRGQQVTLSCSPISGHRSVSWYQQTPGQGLQFLFEYFSETQRNKGNFPGRFSGRQFSNSRSEMNVSTLELGDSALYLCASSRGQDYGYTFGSGTRLTVV.

As regards this clonotype: Sequence at one end of the junction differs from germline and may be a read error. This sequence joins TRBV7-9 and TRBJ2-7; TRBD2 matches at 7 bases. The CDR3 is 17 amino acids. The germline CDR1 and CDR2 sequences are SEHNR and FQNEAQ (reference sequence). The CDR3 DNA follows: TGTGCCAGCAGCCCGCTGGACCTGGGAAGGGTTCGGCGGGAGTTGGACTTC. As protein: CASSPLDLGRVRRELDF. The whole variable domain, filled in from reference TRBV7-9 and TRBJ2-7, reads DTGVSQNPRHKITKRGQNVTFRCDPISEHNRLYWYRQTLGQGPEFLTYFQNEAQLEKSRLLSDRFSAERPKGSFSTLEIQRTEQGDSAMYLCASSPLDLGRVRRELDFGPGTRLTVT.

By proportion, this clonotype is medium-sized. The rearrangement joins TRBV6-6 to TRBJ1-6; TRBD1 aligns across 9 bases. The germline V gene has CDR1 MNHNY and CDR2 SVGAGI (reference sequence). The trim removed 5 bases at V and 5 bases at J, leaving 10 bases unmatched. The CDR3 covers 17 residues. CDR3 sequence reads: CASSTGGSFRNNSPLHF. The CDR3 nucleotides read TGTGCCAGCAGTACAGGGGGCTCTTTTCGGAATAATTCACCCCTCCACTTT.

As for this clonotype: A junction end diverges from the germline sequence, so it may reflect a read error. The chain recombines TRBV6-6 with TRBJ2-1; D may match TRBD1 or TRBD2 (5 bases each). This CDR3 spans 15 amino acids. Per the germline V gene, CDR1 is MNHNY and CDR2 is SVGAGI (reference sequence). The CDR3 sequence is CAGSSLQGGGNEQFF. The CDR3 coding sequence is TGTGCCGGCAGTTCCCTCCAGGGCGGAGGCAATGAGCAGTTCTTC.

Details on this clonotype: This may arise from a read error, as a much more abundant clone is one base away. The gene calls are TRBV28 and TRBJ2-2; D unclear. Deletions cut 6 bases from V and 10 bases from J, with 12 bases between. In germline, CDR1 is MDHEN, CDR2 SYDVKM. The CDR3 is made up of 12 amino acids. CDR3 nucleotides: TGTGCCAGCAGCCCCCCAGTCGTGGAGCTGTTTTTT. Amino acid sequence: CASSPPVVELFF.

A note on this clonotype: This could be a read error, since a much larger clone is one nucleotide away. V gene TRBV28 combines with J gene TRBJ2-5; D remains ambiguous. This CDR3 region has 16 residues. Looked up from germline, CDR1 is MDHEN and CDR2 is SYDVKM. The CDR3 loop reads CASSIRSWVGQETQCF. The CDR3 DNA follows: TGTGCCAGCAGTATCCGATCCTGGGTAGGGCAGGAGACCCAGTGCTTC.

This clonotype is a singleton in its sample. This may be a read error: a much more frequent sequence differs by one nucleotide. The V call is TRBV20-1, the J call TRBJ2-4, with D unclear. Germline V gene sequence: CDR1 DFQATT, CDR2 SNEGSKA (reference sequence). The CDR3 length is 16 residues. Trimming took 2 bases from V and 3 from J, leaving 17 bases between them. CDR3 sequence (DNA): TGCAGTGCTAGAAAGCCCGCCGGCAGCCTCAAAAACATTCAGTACTTC. Residues: CSARKPAGSLKNIQYF.

This clonotype was observed a single time. V is TRBV29-1 and J is TRBJ2-1; 8 bases are shared with TRBD1. Germline-derived CDR1 and CDR2 are SQVTM and ANQGSEA. The CDR3 runs to 16 residues. J was trimmed by 2 bases and V by 6 bases; bases with no gene match: 12. Here the CDR3 DNA reads TGCAGCGTCCTCAGGGACAGGCCCAGCCCCTACAATGAGCAGTTCTTC. Translated, it gives CSVLRDRPSPYNEQFF.

With respect to this clonotype: The junction differs from germline at one of its ends, possibly a read error. The J gene is TRBJ2-7, the V gene TRBV28; 7 bases are a match to TRBD1. The CDR3 is made up of 13 amino acids. Germline V CDR1 and CDR2: MDHEN, SYDVKM. The CDR3 nucleotides are TGTGTCAGCAGTCCGGGGACAGTCTACGAGCAGTACTTC. Its translation is CVSSPGTVYEQYF.

In its sample, this clonotype was seen a few times. The CDR3 DNA reads TGTGCCAGCAGTTGGGTTAGCGGGAACCAAGAGACCCAGTACTTC. It translates to CASSWVSGNQETQYF. V usage is TRBV28 and J usage is TRBJ2-5, with 8 positions matching TRBD2. Germline V lookup: CDR1 MDHEN, CDR2 SYDVKM. The CDR3 contains 15 residues. The junction had 4 bases not matched to a gene; V was cut back by 4 bases and J by 0 bases.